This T cell receptor beta chain was retrieved from a study of human T cells and chemical hapten exposure. Study-level background: The use of 2% DPC on 2 cm by 2 cm of upper inner arm skin constituted sensitization.

The CDR3 runs 16 residues. Per the germline V gene, CDR1 is SNHLY and CDR2 is FYNNEI. Trimming shortened V by 3 bases and J by 14 bases, and 25 bases separated the two germline ends. This clonotype was seen a handful of times. TCRdb passed the RACE reads through MiXCR, listing each CDR3 protein once. The repertoire includes 350,000 or so distinct CDR3 sequences, 5.5% to 8% of them detected once, and 7.5% to 8.5% sits in the top ten. Time point of the sample: patch test 1, 2 weeks after DPC sensitization. Treatment noted: therapeutic diphenylcyclopropenone sensitization with weekly scalp DPC. This clonotype originated in a woman younger than 30 with alopecia areata. Some clones in this sample may be carry-over from other donors' samples. The chain joins TRBV2 to TRBJ2-2, with D possibly matching TRBD1 (5 bases). Sequencing was performed on whole blood, taken in connection with sensitization to the hapten diphenylcyclopropenone (DPC). The CDR3 DNA sequence: TGTGCCAGCAGTGACCCCAGACAGCAGGGCACCGTGGGTCTGTTTTTT. This encodes CASSDPRQQGTVGLFF.